These T cell receptor beta chains were read from a single sample in a study of blood T cell repertoires in COVID-19. Assay used: immunoSEQ multiplex PCR; TCRdb lists only in-frame clones, some missing. Of under 300,000 clones in the sample, about 88% are singletons; the top ten hold 2.1%. Sample: peripheral blood. The receptors were sampled from a woman in her thirties or forties who had recovered from COVID-19. Each CDR3 is given with its conserved first and last residue. The D gene is left open where the match is weak. Some rows mark clone size as missing; the rest say once, few, many or name a class of expanded clone.

>TRBJ2-3|TRBV24-1|NA|14|NA
TGTGCCACCAGTGATACCGGGAACACAGATACGCAGTATTTT
CATSDTGNTDTQYF
>TRBJ2-4|TRBV5-1|NA|15|NA
TGCGCCAGCAGCTTGTTATCCGACAGAAAAAACATTCAGTACTTC
CASSLLSDRKNIQYF
>TRBJ1-3|TRBV19|NA|13|NA
TGTGCCAGTACCCGGGACTCTGGAAACACCATATATTTT
CASTRDSGNTIYF
>TRBJ2-1|TRBV7-9|few|13|NA
TGTGCCAGCAGCCCTCCACTCCAAACGGAGCAGTTCTTC
CASSPPLQTEQFF
>TRBJ1-6|TRBV6-5|once|14|TRBD1
TGTGCCAGCACCCAAGGGACAGGGAATTCACCCCTCCACTTT
CASTQGTGNSPLHF
>TRBJ1-2|TRBV3-1/TRBV3-2|NA|14|NA
TGTGCCAGCAGCCAACGCGGGGAGGGGCATGGCTACACCTTC
CASSQRGEGHGYTF
>TRBJ1-3|TRBV7-2|NA|15|TRBD1
TGTGCCAGCAGGCTACAGGGGGCGAGTGGAAACACCATATATTTT
CASRLQGASGNTIYF
>TRBJ2-7|TRBV28|once|12|TRBD1
TGTGCCAGCCGGGACAGGATATACGAGCAGTACTTC
CASRDRIYEQYF
>TRBJ1-5|TRBV6-5|NA|15|NA
TGTGCCAGCAGTTATCGGGGGGCCGCGGGACAGCCCCAGCATTTT
CASSYRGAAGQPQHF
>TRBJ1-2|TRBV28|NA|16|NA
TGTGCCAGCAGTATATCCGCGGAGGGGAGGGTCTATGGCTACACCTTC
CASSISAEGRVYGYTF
>TRBJ1-2|TRBV30|NA|14|NA
TGTGCCTGGAGTAGGTATCCAGGGGATCATGGCTACACCTTC
CAWSRYPGDHGYTF
>TRBJ2-1|TRBV7-2|NA|18|TRBD2
TGTGCCAGCAGTCGGGGACTAGCGGGAGGGGGTGTCTACAATGAGCAGTTCTTC
CASSRGLAGGGVYNEQFF
>TRBJ2-2|TRBV7-6|once|15|TRBD1
TGTGCCAGCAGGAGGGGACAGGGTGACACCGGGGAGCTGTTTTTT
CASRRGQGDTGELFF
>TRBJ1-2|TRBV5-3|NA|15|TRBD1
TGTGCCAGAAGCTCCGGGACAGGGGGTTCGGGTGGCTACACCTTC
CARSSGTGGSGGYTF
>TRBJ1-1|TRBV7-2|once|14|TRBD1
TGTGCCAGCAGCTTCTCAGGGGGCGCGACTGAAGCTTTCTTT
CASSFSGGATEAFF
>TRBJ1-2|TRBV4-2|NA|15|NA
TGTGCCAGCAGCCAAGAGGGCAGGGAAGTTCATGGCTACACCTTC
CASSQEGREVHGYTF
>TRBJ1-6|TRBV5-4|NA|16|NA
TGTGCCAGCAACTCCAGGGGAAACGATATTAATTCACCCCTCCACTTT
CASNSRGNDINSPLHF
>TRBJ2-7|TRBV24-1|NA|15|TRBD2
TGTGCCACCAGTGATCCCGAGCGGGATGGGTACGAGCAGTACTTC
CATSDPERDGYEQYF
>TRBJ2-7|TRBV5-1|once|14|TRBD2
TGCGCCAGCAGCTTTAGCGGGTATTCCTACGAGCAGTACTTC
CASSFSGYSYEQYF
>TRBJ1-1|TRBV5-6|NA|16|TRBD1
TGTGCCAGCAGTCCGGGACAGGGTTGGATGAACACTGAAGCTTTCTTT
CASSPGQGWMNTEAFF
>TRBJ2-7|TRBV2|NA|12|NA
TGTGCCAGCAGTGTGCGGACAAGCGAGCAGTACTTC
CASSVRTSEQYF
>TRBJ2-7|TRBV7-8|NA|15|NA
TGTGCCAGCAGCTCAAGGCGGGTATCCTCCTCCGAGCAGTACTTC
CASSSRRVSSSEQYF
>TRBJ2-7|TRBV5-1|NA|16|NA
TGCGCCAGCAGCCCACGGCCCGGACTGAGCTCCTACGAGCAGTACTTC
CASSPRPGLSSYEQYF
>TRBJ2-7|TRBV20-1|NA|10|NA
TGCAGTGCCGTAAACTACGAGCAGTACTTC
CSAVNYEQYF
>TRBJ2-7|TRBV5-4|NA|15|NA
TGTGCCAGCAGCTTGGGCAGGGGAGACTCCTACGAGCAGTACTTC
CASSLGRGDSYEQYF